This T cell receptor (beta chain) was sequenced during a study of read filtering for tumor transcriptome and immune sequencing. Across the study: The cohort had about 16 men and approximately 14 women aged about 47 to 80, mean about 67 years. Findings and caveats of the study: Single-read clonotypes: approximately 87% of IR-seq clonotypes (about 3.5% of reads), about 75% of RNA-seq clonotypes (44.6% of reads). Even smaller IR-seq throughput identified most shared clonotypes.

From roughly 390 ng of RNA, a library with molecular barcoded alpha/delta and beta/gamma adaptors was made. TCRdb re-analysed the reads in MiXCR, keeping a single row per CDR3 protein. Here the sample spans around 38,000 distinct CDR3 sequences, roughly an eighth being singletons. At the time of active disease, bone marrow was collected from every patient. There are many counts of this clonotype. Its antigen is unknown. This CDR3 spans 17 amino acids. V was clipped by 3 bases and J by 0 bases, with 19 bases between them. Germline lookup yields CDR1 SQVTM and CDR2 ANQGSEA. Sample: a population of CD138-negative cells sorted from bone marrow. The clonotype originates from a donor at least 40 years old with multiple myeloma. The chain is built from TRBV29-1 and TRBJ2-3, with D tentatively TRBD1 (6 bases). The CDR3 loop reads CSVEAEEGGISTDTQYF. CDR3 sequence (DNA): TGCAGCGTTGAGGCCGAAGAAGGGGGAATAAGCACAGATACGCAGTATTTT.